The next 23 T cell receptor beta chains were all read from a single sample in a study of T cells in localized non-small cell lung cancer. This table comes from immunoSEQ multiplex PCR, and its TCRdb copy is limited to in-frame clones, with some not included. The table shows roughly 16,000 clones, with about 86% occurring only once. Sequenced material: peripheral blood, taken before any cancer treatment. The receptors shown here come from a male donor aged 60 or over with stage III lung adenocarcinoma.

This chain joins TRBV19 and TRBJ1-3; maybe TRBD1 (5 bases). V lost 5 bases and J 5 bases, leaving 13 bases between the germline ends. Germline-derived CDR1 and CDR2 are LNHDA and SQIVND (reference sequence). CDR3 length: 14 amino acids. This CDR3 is CASSLMGDRNTIYF. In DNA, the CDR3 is TGTGCCAGTAGTTTGATGGGGGATAGAAACACCATATATTTT.

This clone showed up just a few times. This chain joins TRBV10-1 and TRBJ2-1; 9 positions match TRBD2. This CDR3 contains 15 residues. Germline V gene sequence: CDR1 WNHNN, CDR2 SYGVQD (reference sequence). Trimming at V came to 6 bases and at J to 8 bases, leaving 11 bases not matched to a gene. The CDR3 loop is CASSGGASGEDEQFF. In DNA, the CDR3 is TGCGCCAGCAGCGGGGGGGCTAGCGGGGAAGATGAGCAGTTCTTC.

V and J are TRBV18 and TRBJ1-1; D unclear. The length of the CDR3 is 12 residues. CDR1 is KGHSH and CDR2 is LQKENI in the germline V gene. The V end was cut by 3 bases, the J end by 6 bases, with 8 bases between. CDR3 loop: CASSPRGPEAFF. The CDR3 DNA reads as TGTGCCAGCTCACCTCGCGGCCCTGAAGCTTTCTTT.

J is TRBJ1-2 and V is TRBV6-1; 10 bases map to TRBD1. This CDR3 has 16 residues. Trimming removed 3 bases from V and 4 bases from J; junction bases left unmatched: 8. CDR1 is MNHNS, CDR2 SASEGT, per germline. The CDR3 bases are TGTGCCAGCAGTGACGACAGGGGGCCTCTCTTCTATGGCTACACCTTC. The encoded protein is CASSDDRGPLFYGYTF.

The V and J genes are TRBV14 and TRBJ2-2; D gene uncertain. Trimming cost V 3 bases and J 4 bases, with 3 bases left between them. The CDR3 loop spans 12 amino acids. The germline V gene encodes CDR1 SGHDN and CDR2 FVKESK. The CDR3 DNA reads TGTGCCAGCAGCCATGGCACCGGGGAGCTGTTTTTT. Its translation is CASSHGTGELFF.

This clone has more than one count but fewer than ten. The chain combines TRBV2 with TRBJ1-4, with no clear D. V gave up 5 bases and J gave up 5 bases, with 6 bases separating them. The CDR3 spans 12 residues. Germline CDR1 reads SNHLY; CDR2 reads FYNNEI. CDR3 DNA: TGTGCCAGCAGTAGTCTGAATGAAAAACTGTTTTTT. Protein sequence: CASSSLNEKLFF.

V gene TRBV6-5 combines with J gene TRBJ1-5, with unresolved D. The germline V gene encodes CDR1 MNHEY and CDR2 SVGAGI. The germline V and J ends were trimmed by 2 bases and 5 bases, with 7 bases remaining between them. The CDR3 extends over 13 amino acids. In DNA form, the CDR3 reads TGTGCCAGCAGTTACAACGGGGATCAGCCCCAGCATTTT. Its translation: CASSYNGDQPQHF.

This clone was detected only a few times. The CDR3 coding sequence is TGTGCCAGCATCCCGTTCCGGGACAGGGGGAACAATGAGCAGTTCTTC. The encoded protein is CASIPFRDRGNNEQFF. This rearrangement joins TRBV5-5 to TRBJ2-1; 11 nucleotides match TRBD1. V dropped 6 bases and J dropped 5; count of bases not matched to a gene: 10. The germline CDR1 and CDR2 sequences are SGHKS and YYEKEE (reference sequence). This CDR3 is 16 amino acids long.

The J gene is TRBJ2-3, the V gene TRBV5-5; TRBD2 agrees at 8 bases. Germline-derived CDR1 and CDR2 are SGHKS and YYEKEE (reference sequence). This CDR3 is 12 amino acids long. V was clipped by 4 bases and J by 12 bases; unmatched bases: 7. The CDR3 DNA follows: TGTGCCAGCAGCCTGGGTTTAGCGGGACAGTATTTT. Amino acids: CASSLGLAGQYF. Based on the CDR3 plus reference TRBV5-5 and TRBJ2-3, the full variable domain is DAGVTQSPTHLIKTRGQQVTLRCSPISGHKSVSWYQQVLGQGPQFIFQYYEKEERGRGNFPDRFSARQFPNYSSELNVNALLLGDSALYLCASSLGLAGQYFGPGTRLTVL.

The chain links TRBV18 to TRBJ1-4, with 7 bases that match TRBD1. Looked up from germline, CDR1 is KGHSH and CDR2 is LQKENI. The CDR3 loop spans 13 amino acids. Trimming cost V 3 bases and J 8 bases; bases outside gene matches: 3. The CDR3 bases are TGTGCCAGCTCACCGAGGGACAGAGAAAAACTGTTTTTT. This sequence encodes CASSPRDREKLFF.

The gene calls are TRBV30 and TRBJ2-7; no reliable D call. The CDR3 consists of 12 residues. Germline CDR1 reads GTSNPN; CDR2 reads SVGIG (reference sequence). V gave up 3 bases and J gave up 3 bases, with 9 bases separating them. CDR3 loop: CAWSDHRYEQYF. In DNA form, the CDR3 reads TGTGCCTGGAGCGACCACCGCTACGAGCAGTACTTC.

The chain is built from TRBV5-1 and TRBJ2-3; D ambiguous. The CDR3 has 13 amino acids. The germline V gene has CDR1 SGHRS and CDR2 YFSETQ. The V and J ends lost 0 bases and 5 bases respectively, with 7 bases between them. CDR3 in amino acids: CASSLAQEDTQYF. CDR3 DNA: TGCGCCAGCAGCTTGGCTCAAGAAGATACGCAGTATTTT.

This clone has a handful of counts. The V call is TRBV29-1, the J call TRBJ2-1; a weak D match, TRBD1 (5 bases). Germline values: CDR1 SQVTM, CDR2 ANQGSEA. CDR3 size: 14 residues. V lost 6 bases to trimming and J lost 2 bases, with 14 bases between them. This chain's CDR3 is CSVPGEGAYNEQFF. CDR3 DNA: TGCAGCGTCCCTGGGGAAGGGGCCTACAATGAGCAGTTCTTC.

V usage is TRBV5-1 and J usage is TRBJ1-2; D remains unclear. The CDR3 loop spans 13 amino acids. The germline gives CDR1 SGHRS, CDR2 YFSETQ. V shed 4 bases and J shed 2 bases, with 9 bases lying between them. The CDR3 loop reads CASSPDGNYGYTF. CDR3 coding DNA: TGCGCCAGCAGCCCGGACGGGAACTATGGCTACACCTTC.

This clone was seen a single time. CDR3 bases: TGCGCCAGCAGCTACCCTAGAGAGACCCAGTACTTC. The encoded protein is CASSYPRETQYF. The chain links TRBV5-1 to TRBJ2-5; D is unclear. Germline loops: CDR1 SGHRS, CDR2 YFSETQ. The CDR3 has 12 residues. The V and J ends lost 3 bases and 4 bases respectively, with 7 bases between them.

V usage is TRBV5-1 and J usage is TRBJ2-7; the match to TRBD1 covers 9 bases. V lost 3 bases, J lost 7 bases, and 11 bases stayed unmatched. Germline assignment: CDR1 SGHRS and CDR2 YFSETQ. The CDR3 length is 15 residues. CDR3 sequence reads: CASSSSGTGSQEQYF. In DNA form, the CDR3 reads TGCGCCAGCAGCTCATCCGGGACAGGGTCACAGGAGCAGTACTTC.

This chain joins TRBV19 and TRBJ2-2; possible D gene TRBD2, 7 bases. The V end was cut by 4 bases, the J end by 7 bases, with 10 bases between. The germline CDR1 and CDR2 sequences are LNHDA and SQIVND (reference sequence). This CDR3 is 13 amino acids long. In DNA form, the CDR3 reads TGTGCCAGTAGTACCGGGGGGCACGGGGAGCTGTTTTTT. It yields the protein CASSTGGHGELFF.

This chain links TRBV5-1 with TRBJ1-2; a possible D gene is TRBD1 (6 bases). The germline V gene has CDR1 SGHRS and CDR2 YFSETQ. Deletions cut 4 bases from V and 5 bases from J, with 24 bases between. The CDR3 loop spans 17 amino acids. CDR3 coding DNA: TGCGCCAGCAGCCTGGGAGGTGCGGACAGTCCTCTATATGGCTACACCTTC. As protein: CASSLGGADSPLYGYTF.

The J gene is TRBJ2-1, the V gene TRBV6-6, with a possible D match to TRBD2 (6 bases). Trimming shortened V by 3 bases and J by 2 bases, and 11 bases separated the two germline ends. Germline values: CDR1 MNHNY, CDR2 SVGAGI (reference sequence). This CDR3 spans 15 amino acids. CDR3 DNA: TGTGCCAGCAGTTATGGAGCGGGCCCCTACAATGAGCAGTTCTTC. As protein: CASSYGAGPYNEQFF.

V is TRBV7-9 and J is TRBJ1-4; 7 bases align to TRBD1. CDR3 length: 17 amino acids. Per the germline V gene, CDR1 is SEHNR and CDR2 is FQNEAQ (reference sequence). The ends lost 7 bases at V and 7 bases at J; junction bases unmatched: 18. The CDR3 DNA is TGTGCCAGCACCCAAGGCCTTGGAGGGGGCAGGGGTGAAAAACTGTTTTTT. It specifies CASTQGLGGGRGEKLFF. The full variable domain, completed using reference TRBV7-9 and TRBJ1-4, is DTGVSQNPRHKITKRGQNVTFRCDPISEHNRLYWYRQTLGQGPEFLTYFQNEAQLEKSRLLSDRFSAERPKGSFSTLEIQRTEQGDSAMYLCASTQGLGGGRGEKLFFGSGTQLSVL.

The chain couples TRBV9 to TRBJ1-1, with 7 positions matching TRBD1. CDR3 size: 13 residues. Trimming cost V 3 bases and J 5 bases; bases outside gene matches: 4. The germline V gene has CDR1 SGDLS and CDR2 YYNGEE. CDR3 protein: CASSETGKTEAFF. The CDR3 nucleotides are TGTGCCAGCAGCGAGACAGGGAAGACTGAAGCTTTCTTT.

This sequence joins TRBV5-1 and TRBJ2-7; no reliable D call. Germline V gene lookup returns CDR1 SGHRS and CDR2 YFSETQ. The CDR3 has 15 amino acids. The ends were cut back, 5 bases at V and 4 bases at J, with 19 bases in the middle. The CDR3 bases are TGCGCCAGCAGGGTTACAGCTTCCGTTGAATACGAGCAGTACTTC. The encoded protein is CASRVTASVEYEQYF.

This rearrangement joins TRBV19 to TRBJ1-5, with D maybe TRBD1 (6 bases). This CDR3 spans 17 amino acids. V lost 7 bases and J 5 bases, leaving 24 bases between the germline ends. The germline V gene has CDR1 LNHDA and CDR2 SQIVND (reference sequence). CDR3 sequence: CASTPPPWQGNYQPQHF. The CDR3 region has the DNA TGTGCCAGTACTCCTCCCCCGTGGCAGGGGAACTATCAGCCCCAGCATTTT.